What follows describes a single T cell receptor beta chain. Its antigen is not identified. The sequenced template was cDNA made from the entire isolated RNA. TCRdb's copy holds only in-frame clones and misses some; the assay was immunoSEQ multiplex PCR. This table has around 150,000 clones, about 10% appearing once. Germline lookup yields CDR1 SGHAT and CDR2 FQNNGV. CDR3 length: 14 amino acids. V lost 6 bases and J lost 3; bases outside the gene matches: 5. The data derive from a study of beta chain features in type 1 diabetes. Whole-study findings and limits: People with Type 1 diabetes carried modestly yet significantly shorter TCRB CDR3s in all four CD4+ subsets.

Sequences were obtained from central memory CD4+ T cells from blood. The J gene is TRBJ2-7, the V gene TRBV11-2; 10 nucleotides line up with TRBD1. The source of this sequence is a woman between 25 and 40 years old with type 1 diabetes. The CDR3 sequence: CASRTTGGLYEQYF. The CDR3 DNA reads TGTGCCAGCAGGACGACAGGGGGCCTCTACGAGCAGTACTTC.